This entry is about one T cell receptor (beta chain). As yet, its antigen is unknown. TCRdb's copy holds only in-frame clones and misses some; the assay was immunoSEQ multiplex PCR. Seen here are roughly 250,000 clones, about three quarters observed once, and the top ten hold approximately 15%. The data belong to a study of cytotoxic CD8 clonotypes in ibrutinib-treated CLL. The germline V and J ends were trimmed by 6 bases and 2 bases, with 16 bases remaining between them. CDR1 and CDR2 (germline): SGDLS, YYNGEE. CDR3 length: 15 residues. Study outcomes and limitations: Public clonotypes, found uncommonly, either contracted or stayed stable on treatment. At ibrutinib response, clonality increased, and at progression it declined back toward baseline.

The TCR comes from a human donor with chronic lymphocytic leukemia. Sequences were derived from PBMCs, sampled after 24 months of ibrutinib treatment. The chain employs TRBV9 and TRBJ2-3, with D tentatively TRBD2 (5 bases). CDR3 in amino acids: CASTVGLAYTDTQYF. CDR3 DNA sequence: TGTGCCAGCACCGTGGGTCTAGCCTACACAGATACGCAGTATTTT.